This TCR beta chain was profiled in a study of T cell repertoires in cytomegalovirus infection. On the study more broadly: HLA-B-restricted CMV epitopes that are well studied, plus recently identified HLA-C-restricted ones, were used by the study. CMV infection together with matching HLA type was indicated by public TCR beta signatures. Findings of the study overall: Summed frequency of shared TCR beta families picked out CMV carriers who also had the relevant HLA. Ex vivo, HLA-C-restricted CMV-specific TCR beta clonotypes prevailed over the rest of the response.

The germline CDR1 and CDR2 sequences are KGHSH and LQKENI. The CDR3 is 15 amino acids. Trimming took 0 bases from V and 6 from J, leaving 12 bases between them. TCRdb reprocessed the reads with MiXCR, giving one entry per CDR3 protein. The data contain about 500,000 distinct CDR3 sequences, roughly a third of them singletons. A note on this clonotype: Its target is unknown.

This chain uses TRBV18 with TRBJ1-5; D uncertain. The sequencing used cultured PBMCs, collected from culture after CMV antigen stimulation. The origin of this receptor is a human donor in good health (CMV status not recorded). Some clones in this sample may be carry-over from other donors' samples. The CDR3: CASSPPQKPLQPQHF. CDR3 DNA sequence: TGTGCCAGCTCACCACCACAGAAACCTCTTCAGCCCCAGCATTTT.